The present T cell receptor (beta chain) was sequenced within a study of T cell changes during pregnancy in multiple sclerosis. The CDR3 length is 14 residues. The V gene end was trimmed by 4 bases and the J gene end by 2 bases; junction bases not matched to a gene: 3. The germline gives CDR1 MNHNS, CDR2 SASEGT. This table comes from immunoSEQ multiplex PCR, and its TCRdb copy is limited to in-frame clones, with some not included. The table shows tens of thousands of clones, with around 92% occurring only once. The clonotype was recovered from a female donor with multiple sclerosis, enrolled in a pregnancy study. The sample in question was CD4+ T cells from peripheral blood mononuclear cells, obtained in the second trimester of pregnancy. The J gene is TRBJ2-3, the V gene TRBV6-1; 7 positions agree with TRBD2. This chain's CDR3 is CASSGLASTDTQYF. The CDR3 coding sequence is TGTGCCAGCAGTGGACTAGCATCCACAGATACGCAGTATTTT.